This T cell receptor (beta chain) was documented in a study of Graves' ophthalmopathy and Graves' hyperthyroidism (dated by TCRdb to between 2018 and 2020). Study-level background: Hyperthyroidism was defined as stable when no progression to ophthalmopathy occurred within 18 months of follow-up. The study used TCR beta repertoire signatures to distinguish Graves' ophthalmopathy from Graves' hyperthyroidism and to predict progression to ophthalmopathy. In total, approximately 140 blood samples were TCR-sequenced: fewer than 50 ophthalmopathy, some 80 hyperthyroidism and around 17 hyperthyroidism-to-ophthalmopathy patients. To explore V-J signatures distinguishing ophthalmopathy from hyperthyroidism, a discovery set of approximately 100 patients (roughly 45 ophthalmopathy, roughly 60 stable hyperthyroidism) was enrolled. An independent validation cohort comprised some 19 hyperthyroidism patients and 17 patients who later progressed from hyperthyroidism to ophthalmopathy. In over five hyperthyroidism patients, the T-cell repertoires found in thyroid tissue were compared with those found in blood. Once sampling was done, hyperthyroidism patients were given methimazole at a starting dose of 30 mg daily, while ophthalmopathy patients were given high-dose intravenous methylprednisolone. Summary of the overall study and its limitations: In cross-validation, the 13-signature model distinguished ophthalmopathy from stable hyperthyroidism with 85% to 90% sensitivity and roughly 81% specificity, and in the test set the corresponding values were about 80% and 75%. No statistical method was used to set the sample size in advance, and the investigators knew which group each participant was assigned to. In validation, the model predicted ophthalmopathy progression with over 60% sensitivity and less than 80% specificity; some 13 predicted patients were CT-confirmed with GO in a median of approximately six months. Most expanded thyroid clonotypes with a frequency above 0.001 also appeared in blood, which suggests that blood repertoires may reflect the immune response in the thyroid.

With respect to this clonotype: The clone's antigen remains unknown. No much larger clone is present one base from it, and per-base qualities are unavailable.

From the cysteine through the phenylalanine, the CDR3 covers 16 amino acids. Only the CDR3 DNA is retained, 48 bases long and in frame from the first base. CDR1 and CDR2, per the germline V gene (reference sequence), are LNHDA and SQIVND. Trimming accounts for 3 bases at V and 1 base at J, while the number of junction bases matched to no gene is 7. Patients with hyperthyroidism were aged 18 to 65 years, had been newly diagnosed, and had a disease duration of less than 2 months. Anyone with other autoimmune diseases, uncontrolled infections, pregnancy or lactation was excluded from the study. Diagnosis was based on clinical symptoms, serum thyroxine, TRAb, thyroid ultrasound and orbital computed tomography. Total RNA was extracted using Trizol reagent, and RNA quality was checked on an Agilent 2100 Bioanalyzer. For repertoire sequencing, the TCR beta CDR3 regions were amplified from RNA transcripts. The first round of RT-PCR was done with HTBI primers and the Qiagen OneStep RT-PCR kit, and was followed by a second round of multiplex PCR, then size selection and purification. Libraries were sequenced on an Illumina HiSeq2000 using paired-end 100 bp reads. In the source study's methods: SOAPnuke was used to process the reads, removing any read that contained adapters or uncalled bases, had a mean Phred below 15, or lacked an exact match to the constant primer or identifier. COPE v1.2.5 was used to merge the high-quality paired reads. Unique nucleotide sequences were defined as clonotypes and aligned to IMGT TRB V, D and J references using MiTCR v1.1. The analysis was limited to V-J combinations with a frequency above 0.0001, which together covered 99.2% of repertoires. For each V-J combination, a TCR clonal expansion and chaos score was defined as the ratio of F50 clonal expansion to chaos observed in the TCRdist matrix. Welch's t-statistics and random forest were used to reduce the features to 10 to 15 V-J combinations, which were then used as input to a naive Bayes classifier. The similarity between thyroid and blood repertoires was quantified using the Morisita-Horn index. Starting from the raw public reads, TCRdb applied fastp trimming at Q25, assembled clones with MiXCR and retained in-frame beta chains. Records with the same CDR3 protein are collapsed into one entry carrying the most frequent genes and DNA. None of the V and J calls come from the authors' own analysis; TCRdb made them. This sample lists more than 1,000,000 distinct CDR3 sequences; less than 45% were detected once. The ten largest clones represent 8.5% to 14% of the sample.

This clonotype was obtained from an adult man with Graves' hyperthyroidism. The sequencing input was peripheral blood or thyroid tissue (not recorded which). The rearranged segments are TRBV19 and TRBJ1-1; 8 of the junction bases match TRBD1. The CDR3: CASSMGSDRENTEAFF. The bases read TGTGCCAGTAGTATGGGCTCGGACAGGGAGAACACTGAAGCTTTCTTT. The variable domain in full, with residues beyond the CDR3 obtained from the reference TRBV19 and TRBJ1-1 genes, is DGGITQSPKYLFRKEGQNVTLSCEQNLNHDAMYWYRQDPGQGLRLIYYSQIVNDFQKGDIAEGYSVSREKKESFPLTVTSAQKNPTAFYLCASSMGSDRENTEAFFGQGTRLTVV.